The source of this TCR beta chain is a study of radiotherapy plus CTLA-4 blockade in lung cancer. Study information: With over 25% of patients having disease control, objective responses were seen in about 18%.

Ipilimumab-mediated CTLA-4 blockade plus focal radiation was given to patients having chemo-refractory metastatic non-small-cell lung cancer. Whole-study results and caveats: According to reports, early shifts in blood T cell clones, alongside interferon-beta, forecast response most accurately. Clones of tumor-derived TCRs expanded in blood after radiotherapy plus ipilimumab.

Worth noting for this clone: As yet, its antigen is unknown.

The V and J ends lost 6 bases and 8 bases respectively, with 15 bases between them. This CDR3 spans 13 amino acids. Germline lookup yields CDR1 MNHEY and CDR2 SMNVEV (reference sequence). TCRdb keeps only in-frame clones here, not all; method: immunoSEQ multiplex PCR. This table holds tens of thousands of clones, 70% to 90% found once. The source material was peripheral blood, sampled from a patient treated with radiotherapy plus ipilimumab. The TCR comes from a human donor with non-small cell lung cancer that progressed on radiotherapy plus ipilimumab. The V and J genes are TRBV27 and TRBJ2-3, with D possibly TRBD1 on 6 matching bases. CDR3 sequence reads: CASRFVGAGTQYF. In DNA, the CDR3 is TGTGCCAGCAGGTTCGTGGGGGCAGGTACGCAGTATTTT.